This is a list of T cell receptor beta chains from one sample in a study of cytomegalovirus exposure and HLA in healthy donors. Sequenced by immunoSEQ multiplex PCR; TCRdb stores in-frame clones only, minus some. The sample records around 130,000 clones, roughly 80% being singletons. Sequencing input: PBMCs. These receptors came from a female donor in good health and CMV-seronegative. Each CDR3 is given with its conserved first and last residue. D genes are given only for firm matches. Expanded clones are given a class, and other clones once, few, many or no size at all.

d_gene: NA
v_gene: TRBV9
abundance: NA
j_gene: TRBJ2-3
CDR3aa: CASSVGLARGTDTQYF
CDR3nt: TGTGCCAGCAGCGTAGGCCTAGCAAGAGGCACAGATACGCAGTATTTT

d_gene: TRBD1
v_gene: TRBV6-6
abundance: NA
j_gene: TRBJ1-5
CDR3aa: CASSPGTAYSNQPQHF
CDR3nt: TGTGCCAGCAGCCCCGGGACAGCCTATAGCAATCAGCCCCAGCATTTT

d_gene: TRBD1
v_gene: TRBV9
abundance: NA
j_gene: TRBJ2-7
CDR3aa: CASSPQIPGTGENEQYF
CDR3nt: TGTGCCAGCAGCCCCCAGATCCCCGGGACAGGGGAAAACGAGCAGTACTTC

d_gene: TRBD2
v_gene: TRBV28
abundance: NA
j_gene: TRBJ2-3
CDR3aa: CASRTGTSGSWNTQYF
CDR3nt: TGTGCCAGCAGAACCGGGACTAGCGGGAGTTGGAATACGCAGTATTTT

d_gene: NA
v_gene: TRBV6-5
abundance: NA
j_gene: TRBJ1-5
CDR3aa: CASSYSGTSDQPQHF
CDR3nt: TGTGCCAGCAGTTACTCAGGGACATCCGATCAGCCCCAGCATTTT

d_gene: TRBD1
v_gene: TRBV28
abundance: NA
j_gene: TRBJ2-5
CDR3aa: CASRTGQGQTQYF
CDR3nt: TGTGCCAGCAGGACAGGACAGGGACAGACCCAGTACTTC

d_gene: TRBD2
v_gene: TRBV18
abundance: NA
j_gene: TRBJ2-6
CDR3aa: CASSPNRGGSGANVLTF
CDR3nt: TGTGCCAGCTCACCCAACCGCGGGGGTTCTGGGGCCAACGTCCTGACTTTC

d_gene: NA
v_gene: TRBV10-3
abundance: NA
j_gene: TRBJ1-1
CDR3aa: CAISEFMNTEAFF
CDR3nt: TGTGCCATCAGTGAGTTTATGAACACTGAAGCTTTCTTT

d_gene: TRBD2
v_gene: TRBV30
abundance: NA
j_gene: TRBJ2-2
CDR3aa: CAWGLAGVIGELFF
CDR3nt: TGTGCCTGGGGACTAGCGGGAGTTATCGGGGAGCTGTTTTTT

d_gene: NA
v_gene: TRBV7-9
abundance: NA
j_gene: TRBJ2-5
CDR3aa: CASSSPGLRWETQYF
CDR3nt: TGTGCCAGCAGCTCACCGGGACTCCGGTGGGAGACCCAGTACTTC

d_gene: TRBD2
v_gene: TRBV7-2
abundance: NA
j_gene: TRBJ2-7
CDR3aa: CASSLGLAGSYEQYF
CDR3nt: TGTGCCAGCAGCCTCGGACTAGCGGGTTCCTACGAGCAGTACTTC

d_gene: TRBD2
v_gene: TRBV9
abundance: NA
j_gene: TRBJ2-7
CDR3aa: CASSLGLAGSSYEQYF
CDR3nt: TGTGCCAGCAGCCTGGGACTAGCGGGTAGCTCCTACGAGCAGTACTTC

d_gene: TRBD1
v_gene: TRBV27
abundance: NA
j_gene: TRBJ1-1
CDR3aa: CASSRPQGGNTEAFF
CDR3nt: TGTGCCAGCAGTCGTCCCCAGGGGGGGAACACTGAAGCTTTCTTT

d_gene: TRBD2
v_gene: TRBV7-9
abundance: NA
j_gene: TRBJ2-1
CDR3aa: CASSLDGTSGENNEQFF
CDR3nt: TGTGCCAGCAGCTTGGATGGGACTAGCGGGGAAAACAATGAGCAGTTCTTC

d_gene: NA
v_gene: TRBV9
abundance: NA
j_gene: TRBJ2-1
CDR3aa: CASSVQQGSYNEQFF
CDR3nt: TGTGCCAGCAGCGTCCAACAGGGCTCCTACAATGAGCAGTTCTTC

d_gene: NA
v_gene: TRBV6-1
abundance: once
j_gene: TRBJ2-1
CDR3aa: CASSESAGPQFF
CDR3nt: TGTGCCAGCAGTGAAAGTGCGGGGCCGCAGTTCTTC

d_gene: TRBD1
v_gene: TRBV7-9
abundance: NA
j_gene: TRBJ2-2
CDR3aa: CASRQTGGNTGELFF
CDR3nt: TGTGCCAGCAGGCAGACAGGGGGCAACACCGGGGAGCTGTTTTTT

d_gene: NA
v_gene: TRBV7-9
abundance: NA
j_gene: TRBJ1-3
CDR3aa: CATLKGGSSGNTIYF
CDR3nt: TGTGCCACCTTGAAAGGCGGCTCCTCTGGAAACACCATATATTTT

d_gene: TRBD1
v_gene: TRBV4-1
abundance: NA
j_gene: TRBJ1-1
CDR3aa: CASSHVTGVTEAFF
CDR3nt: TGCGCCAGCAGCCATGTGACAGGGGTAACTGAAGCTTTCTTT

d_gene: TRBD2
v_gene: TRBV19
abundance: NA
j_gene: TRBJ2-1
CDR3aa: CASSIVRLAGAFYNEQFF
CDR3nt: TGTGCCAGTAGTATAGTCCGACTAGCGGGAGCTTTCTACAATGAGCAGTTCTTC

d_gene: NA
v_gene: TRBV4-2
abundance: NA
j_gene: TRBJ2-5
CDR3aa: CASSPVARQETQYF
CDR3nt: TGTGCCAGCAGCCCGGTAGCGAGGCAAGAGACCCAGTACTTC

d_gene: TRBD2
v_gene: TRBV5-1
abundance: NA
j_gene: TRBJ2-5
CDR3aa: CASSLDGPLAGETQYF
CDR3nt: TGCGCCAGCAGCTTGGATGGTCCCCTAGCGGGAGAGACCCAGTACTTC

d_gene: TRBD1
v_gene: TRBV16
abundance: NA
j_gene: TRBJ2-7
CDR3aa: CASSLDRDNYEQYF
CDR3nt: TGTGCCAGCAGCCTAGACAGGGACAATTACGAGCAGTACTTC

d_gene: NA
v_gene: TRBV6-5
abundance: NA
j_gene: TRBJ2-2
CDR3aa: CASRGYTGELFF
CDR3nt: TGTGCCAGCAGGGGCTACACCGGGGAGCTGTTTTTT

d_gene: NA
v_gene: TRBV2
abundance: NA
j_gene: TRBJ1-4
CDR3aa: CASSEWTTTNEKLFF
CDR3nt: TGTGCCAGCAGTGAATGGACAACAACTAATGAAAAACTGTTTTTT

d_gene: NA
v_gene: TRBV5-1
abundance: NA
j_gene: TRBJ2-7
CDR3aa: CASSPSQGSYEQYF
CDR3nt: TGCGCCAGCAGCCCCTCACAGGGCTCCTACGAGCAGTACTTC

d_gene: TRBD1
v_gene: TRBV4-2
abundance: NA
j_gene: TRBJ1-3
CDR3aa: CASSQTRTGGTIYF
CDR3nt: TGTGCCAGCAGCCAGACCAGGACAGGGGGCACCATATATTTT

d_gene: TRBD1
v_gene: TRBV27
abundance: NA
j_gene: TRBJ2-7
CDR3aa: CASSSRQGLPEQYF
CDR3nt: TGTGCCAGCAGTTCACGACAGGGCCTCCCCGAGCAGTACTTC

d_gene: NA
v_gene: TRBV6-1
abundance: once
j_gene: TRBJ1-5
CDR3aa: CASSEVGSGQPQHF
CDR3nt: TGTGCCAGCAGTGAAGTCGGGTCAGGGCAGCCCCAGCATTTT

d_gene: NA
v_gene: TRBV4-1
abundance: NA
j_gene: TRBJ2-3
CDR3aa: CASSQGASVSTDTQYF
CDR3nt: TGCGCCAGCAGCCAAGGTGCTAGCGTGAGCACAGATACGCAGTATTTT

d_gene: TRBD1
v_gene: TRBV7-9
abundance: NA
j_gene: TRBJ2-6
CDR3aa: CASSLALTQGADGANVLTF
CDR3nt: TGTGCCAGCAGCTTAGCGCTAACACAGGGGGCCGATGGGGCCAACGTCCTGACTTTC

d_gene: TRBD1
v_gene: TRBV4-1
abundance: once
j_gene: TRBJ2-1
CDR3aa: CASSQAGTGWAEQFF
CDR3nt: TGCGCCAGCAGCCAAGCTGGGACAGGGTGGGCTGAGCAGTTCTTC

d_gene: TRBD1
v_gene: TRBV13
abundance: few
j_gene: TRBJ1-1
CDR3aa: CASSYRGQGNTEAFF
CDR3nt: TGTGCCAGCTCCTACCGGGGACAGGGGAACACTGAAGCTTTCTTT

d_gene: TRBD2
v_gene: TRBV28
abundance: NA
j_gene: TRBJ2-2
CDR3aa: CASSFGLGLAGVTGELFF
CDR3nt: TGTGCCAGCAGTTTTGGGTTGGGACTAGCGGGAGTAACCGGGGAGCTGTTTTTT

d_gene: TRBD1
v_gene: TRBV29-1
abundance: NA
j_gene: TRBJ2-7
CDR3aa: CSVGQGSYEQYF
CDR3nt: TGCAGCGTCGGACAGGGTTCCTACGAGCAGTACTTC

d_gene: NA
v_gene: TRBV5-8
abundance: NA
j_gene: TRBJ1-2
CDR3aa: CASSLAGFYYGYTF
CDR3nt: TGTGCCAGCAGCTTGGCAGGGTTCTACTATGGCTACACCTTC

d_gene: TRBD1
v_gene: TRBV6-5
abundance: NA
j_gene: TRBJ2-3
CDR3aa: CASSFRQGAADTQYF
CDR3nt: TGTGCCAGCAGTTTCAGACAGGGGGCAGCAGATACGCAGTATTTT

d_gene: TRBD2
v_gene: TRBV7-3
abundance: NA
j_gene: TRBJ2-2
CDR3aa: CASSLSASGSPKGTGELFF
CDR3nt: TGTGCCAGCAGCTTGTCTGCTAGCGGGAGTCCCAAGGGCACCGGGGAGCTGTTTTTT

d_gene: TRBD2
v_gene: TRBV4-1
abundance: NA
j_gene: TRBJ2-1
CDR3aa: CASSPHGLAGVEQFF
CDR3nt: TGCGCCAGCAGCCCGCACGGACTAGCGGGGGTGGAGCAGTTCTTC

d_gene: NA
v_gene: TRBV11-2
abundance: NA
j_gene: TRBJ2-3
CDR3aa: CASSLWARGTDTQYF
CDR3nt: TGTGCCAGCAGCTTATGGGCCAGGGGTACAGATACGCAGTATTTT

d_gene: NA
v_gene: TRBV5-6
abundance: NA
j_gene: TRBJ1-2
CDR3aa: CASSLVANLYGYTF
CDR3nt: TGTGCCAGCAGCTTGGTAGCGAATCTCTATGGCTACACCTTC

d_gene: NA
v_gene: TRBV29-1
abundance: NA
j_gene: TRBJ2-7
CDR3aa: CSVAGVGAYEQYF
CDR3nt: TGCAGCGTAGCTGGGGTGGGAGCCTACGAGCAGTACTTC

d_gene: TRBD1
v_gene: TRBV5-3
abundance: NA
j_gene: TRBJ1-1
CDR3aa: CARSYPPGQGFTEAFF
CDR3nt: TGTGCCAGAAGCTACCCACCGGGACAGGGGTTCACTGAAGCTTTCTTT

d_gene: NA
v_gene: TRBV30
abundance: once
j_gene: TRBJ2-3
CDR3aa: CAWSVGELATDTQYF
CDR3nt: TGTGCCTGGAGTGTTGGGGAGCTGGCCACAGATACGCAGTATTTT